The clone carrying this TCR beta chain was observed many times. The CDR3 spans 16 residues. The ends lost 5 bases at V and 0 bases at J; junction bases unmatched: 6. Per germline, CDR1 SNHLY and CDR2 FYNNEI. The source of the sample is a study of blood T cell repertoires in COVID-19. Study-level background: Acute and convalescent COVID-19 samples came from the United States, Italy and Spain. In each case, the material was cDNA or gDNA derived from T cells, B-cell-depleted T cells, or PBMCs.

Profiling relied on immunoSEQ multiplex PCR, and the TCRdb table lists in-frame clones only, not all of them. The sample has about 67,000 clones, 79% seen once. The V gene is TRBV2, the J gene TRBJ1-4, with 7 bases matching TRBD1. This receptor was identified in a woman aged 55-69 years with acute or convalescent COVID-19. The source material was peripheral blood. The CDR3 coding sequence is TGTGCCAGCAGTTTAGACAGGGCTGCAACTAATGAAAAACTGTTTTTT. The encoded protein is CASSLDRAATNEKLFF.